The rows below give T cell receptor beta chains drawn from one sample of a study of cytomegalovirus exposure and HLA in healthy donors. Clones were read by immunoSEQ multiplex PCR, and TCRdb kept only the in-frame ones, dropping some. The sample carries some 150,000 clones, 75% to 90% recorded once. Source material: PBMCs. The source is a woman aged 18-29 years in good health and CMV-seronegative. Each CDR3 is given with its conserved first and last residue.

v_call	cdr3_aa
TRBV7-2	CASSSGLSSYNEQFF
TRBV5-1	CASSPGQGLGSPLHF
TRBV27	CASSLWGGSSDEQYF
TRBV7-9	CSSSPWTGGPYSNQPQHF
TRBV7-9	CASTRQGNTEAFF
TRBV30	CALAGRATEAFF
TRBV5-1	CASSPDGQGLYGYTF
TRBV6-1	CASSEIGTANSPLHF
TRBV6-1	CASITGGGVGYTF
TRBV19	CASSTRTSGSLNYEQYF
TRBV2	CASKRAGESSYEQYF
TRBV2	CASRGRAQGADWDTQYF
TRBV2	CASRDSFYSYEQYF
TRBV30	CAWSVRLRGSGQETQYF
TRBV5-4	CASRSGTGDYYGYTF
TRBV5-5	CASSSPVGYTF
TRBV19	CASTPGGPPALKLFF
TRBV6-1	CASSEWGDGYTF
TRBV30	CAWSRDRAWEQYF
TRBV5-1	CASSSNRILGTEAFF
TRBV4-1	CASSQDWTGGDGYTF
TRBV28	CASSIPTGELRETQYF
TRBV15	CATSREAGGASYGYTF
TRBV27	CASSFSGGYGNTIYF
TRBV5-4	CASSSKDRDEQYF
TRBV27	CASSLSGGYNEQFF
TRBV19	CASSNLGTGNQPQHF
TRBV5-1	CASSLEGARGNTEAFF
TRBV30	CAWCNGRTGANGLTF
TRBV7-9	CASSNGLAGGNGDTQYF
TRBV19	CASRGRTGTNTGELFF
TRBV27	CASSGQGTHEQYF
TRBV7-2	CASSLVSGFEAFF
TRBV7-9	CASSLSTDPDTQYF
TRBV15	CATSRFFGLPPDTQYF
TRBV28	CASSSGQGHSGANVLTF
TRBV5-6	CASSLARGLDEKLFF
TRBV10-2	CASSDYSGGSYEQYF
TRBV30	CAWGAWNSWHQDTEAFF
TRBV5-1	CASSLTPTGTNYGYTF
TRBV6-1	CASREQGANSPLHF
TRBV6-4	CASSQRGTTSTDTQYF